Presented here are 28 T cell receptor beta chains from one specimen sequenced in a study of vaccination and CD4 T cells after COVID-19. Time point given: late sampling 161 to 241 days after vaccination in three convalescent patients. TCRdb itself ran the PCR reads through MiXCR, one entry per CDR3 protein. The table records approximately 30,000 distinct CDR3 sequences, roughly 51% of them present only once. Material: CD4+ T cells from blood, obtained about 7 months after SARS-CoV-2 vaccination. These receptors were obtained from a human donor who had recovered from COVID-19.

The chain uses TRBV2 and TRBJ2-7; D is unclear. The V gene's germline CDR1 is SNHLY and CDR2 FYNNEI. V lost 7 bases to trimming and J lost 2 bases, with 6 bases between them. The CDR3 length is 11 residues. CDR3 sequence (DNA): TGTGCCAGCAAGGCGACCTACGAGCAGTACTTC. The encoded protein is CASKATYEQYF. The complete variable domain, with remaining parts taken from reference TRBV2 and TRBJ2-7, reads EPEVTQTPSHQVTQMGQEVILRCVPISNHLYFYWYRQILGQKVEFLVSFYNNEISEKSEIFDDQFSVERPDGSNFTLKIRSTKLEDSAMYFCASKATYEQYFGPGTRLTVT.

This rearrangement joins TRBV7-2 to TRBJ1-2; D unresolved. Germline CDR1 SGHTA, CDR2 FQGNSA. The CDR3 contains 14 residues. V gave up 1 base and J gave up 2 bases, with 8 bases separating them. The chain's CDR3 is CASSLDWANYGYTF. Written as DNA, the CDR3 is TGTGCCAGCAGCTTAGACTGGGCCAACTATGGCTACACCTTC.

This clonotype was counted between two and nine times. The V call is TRBV6-1, the J call TRBJ2-7; 8 bases are a match to TRBD2. CDR1 and CDR2 from the germline V gene are MNHNS and SASEGT. Trimming took 6 bases from V and 4 from J; bases not matched to a gene: 8. The CDR3 is 14 residues long. In nucleotides, the CDR3 is TGTGCCAGCAGCTCGCCCGGGGGGGCGTACGAGCAGTACTTC. It is translated as CASSSPGGAYEQYF.

The chain couples TRBV27 to TRBJ2-7, with D tentatively TRBD1 (6 bases). V was trimmed by 3 bases and J by 5 bases, leaving 14 bases between them. Looked up from germline, CDR1 is MNHEY and CDR2 is SMNVEV (reference sequence). The CDR3 runs 14 residues. The CDR3 DNA follows: TGTGCCAGCAGTTTTAGGCGGACAGCCGACGAGCAGTACTTC. It codes for CASSFRRTADEQYF.

The sample holds a few counts of this clonotype. The genes are TRBV7-9 and TRBJ1-5; D not certain. The CDR3 is made up of 12 amino acids. Germline CDR1 and CDR2: SEHNR and FQNEAQ (reference sequence). With 3 bases removed from V and 1 base from J, the gap between germline ends came to 1 base. CDR3 sequence: CASSLSNQPQHF. The DNA for the CDR3 is TGTGCCAGCAGCTTGAGCAATCAGCCCCAGCATTTT.

The V and J genes are TRBV19 and TRBJ2-7, with 7 bases fitting TRBD1. Trimming at V came to 0 bases and at J to 5 bases, leaving 7 bases not matched to a gene. The CDR3 sequence is 15 residues long. Germline loops: CDR1 LNHDA, CDR2 SQIVND (reference sequence). CDR3 sequence: CASSIETGSYHEQYF. The CDR3 coding sequence is TGTGCCAGTAGTATAGAGACAGGGAGTTACCACGAGCAGTACTTC. The full variable domain, in which reference TRBV19 and TRBJ2-7 provide the parts outside the CDR3, is DGGITQSPKYLFRKEGQNVTLSCEQNLNHDAMYWYRQDPGQGLRLIYYSQIVNDFQKGDIAEGYSVSREKKESFPLTVTSAQKNPTAFYLCASSIETGSYHEQYFGPGTRLTVT.

A few counts support this clonotype. The chain recombines TRBV28 with TRBJ1-2, with D perhaps matching TRBD1 (6 bases). The CDR3 extends over 11 amino acids. Germline V gene data show CDR1 as MDHEN and CDR2 as SYDVKM. Trimming took off 2 bases at V and 13 bases at J, with 11 bases between the two ends. The CDR3 spells CASSLTRTATF. For the CDR3, the DNA is TGTGCCAGCAGTTTAACACGGACAGCCACCTTC.

This clonotype was counted between two and nine times. The chain links TRBV20-1 to TRBJ2-4; unclear D gene. The germline CDR1 and CDR2 sequences are DFQATT and SNEGSKA (reference sequence). This CDR3 spans 19 amino acids. V lost 0 bases and J lost 3, with 24 bases in between. Here the CDR3 reads CSARESAAIVGLGKNIQYF. The CDR3 nucleotides are TGCAGTGCTAGAGAATCGGCAGCAATAGTCGGTTTGGGCAAAAACATTCAGTACTTC.

This clonotype showed up just a few times. The V call is TRBV20-1, the J call TRBJ2-2; D is uncertain. The CDR3 is 13 amino acids. Germline CDR1 reads DFQATT; CDR2 reads SNEGSKA (reference sequence). The ends were cut back, 2 bases at V and 4 bases at J, with 8 bases in the middle. This CDR3 reads CSARRQPTGELFF. Here the CDR3 DNA reads TGCAGTGCTAGACGGCAGCCCACCGGGGAGCTGTTTTTT.

The sample holds a few counts of this clonotype. The rearrangement joins TRBV7-2 to TRBJ2-5; 8 nucleotides agree with TRBD2. The CDR3 consists of 17 residues. Germline-derived CDR1 and CDR2 are SGHTA and FQGNSA. V gave up 2 bases and J gave up 2 bases; unmatched junction bases: 10. The CDR3 loop reads CASSLIAGTSPQETQYF. CDR3 nucleotides: TGTGCCAGCAGCTTAATTGCAGGGACTAGTCCACAAGAGACCCAGTACTTC.

This clonotype was seen a few times. V is TRBV6-5 and J is TRBJ2-3, with a possible D match to TRBD2 (6 bases). Trimming took 4 bases from V and 5 from J, leaving 16 bases between them. CDR3 size: 15 residues. The germline V gene has CDR1 MNHEY and CDR2 SVGAGI. The CDR3 sequence is CASSSPRRAIDTQYF. In DNA form, the CDR3 reads TGTGCCAGCAGTTCTCCCCGGAGGGCCATAGATACGCAGTATTTT.

This rearrangement joins TRBV2 to TRBJ2-5; TRBD1 matches at 8 bases. Germline V gives CDR1 SNHLY, CDR2 FYNNEI. The V gene end was trimmed by 6 bases and the J gene end by 2 bases; junction bases not matched to a gene: 5. CDR3 size: 14 residues. The CDR3, as DNA: TGTGCCAGCAGCAGACAGGGGAGGCAAGAGACCCAGTACTTC. It is translated as CASSRQGRQETQYF.

The chain carries TRBV7-8 and TRBJ2-7; 10 nucleotides line up with TRBD1. V shed 8 bases, J shed 7 bases, and the junction held 11 bases outside the gene matches. The CDR3 contains 14 residues. CDR1 SGHVS and CDR2 FQNEAQ come from the germline V gene. Here the CDR3 DNA reads TGTGCCAGCGCATTGGGACAGGGGTTATTAGAGCAGTACTTC. It translates to CASALGQGLLEQYF.

Only a few counts were recorded for this clonotype. V and J are TRBV7-6 and TRBJ2-7; 7 bases are shared with TRBD1. Per germline, CDR1 SGHVS and CDR2 FNYEAQ. This CDR3 region has 15 residues. V shed 1 base and J 0 bases; nucleotides not matched to a gene: 3. CDR3 protein: CASSLGQGYSYEQYF. DNA of the CDR3: TGTGCCAGCAGCTTAGGACAGGGATACTCCTACGAGCAGTACTTC.

The chain employs TRBV28 and TRBJ2-1; D gene uncertain. The CDR3 is 15 residues long. Germline CDR1 is MDHEN and CDR2 is SYDVKM. V dropped 3 bases and J dropped 2 bases, with 11 bases sitting between them. The CDR3 sequence: CASSLPPRPYNEQFF. DNA of the CDR3: TGTGCCAGCAGTTTGCCGCCACGCCCCTACAATGAGCAGTTCTTC.

This chain uses TRBV28 with TRBJ2-5; 9 bases agree with TRBD1. V shed 3 bases, J shed 1 base, and the junction held 6 bases outside the gene matches. There are 16 residues in the CDR3. CDR1 MDHEN and CDR2 SYDVKM come from the germline V gene. CDR3 sequence: CASSFQTGGGQETQYF. The CDR3 bases are TGTGCCAGCAGTTTCCAGACAGGGGGAGGCCAAGAGACCCAGTACTTC.

This clonotype has just one count. CDR3 amino acids: CASSFLPPDSGRTEQYF. CDR3 DNA sequence: TGTGCCAGCAGTTTCCTCCCCCCAGATAGCGGGAGAACCGAGCAGTACTTC. This rearrangement joins TRBV27 to TRBJ2-7; 9 nucleotides agree with TRBD2. The length of the CDR3 is 17 residues. V lost 3 bases and J lost 6; bases outside the gene matches: 15. Germline loops: CDR1 MNHEY, CDR2 SMNVEV (reference sequence).

The rearrangement links TRBV7-2 to TRBJ2-1; 9 bases agree with TRBD2. Germline values: CDR1 SGHTA, CDR2 FQGNSA. The CDR3 runs 15 residues. With V trimmed by 6 bases and J by 9 bases, 12 bases remained unmatched. The CDR3 sequence is CASSNSGTSLSEQFF. CDR3 in DNA: TGTGCCAGCAGTAATTCAGGGACTAGCTTGAGTGAGCAGTTCTTC.

The chain recombines TRBV7-9 with TRBJ1-3; D unresolved. This CDR3 has 14 amino acids. In germline, CDR1 is SEHNR, CDR2 FQNEAQ (reference sequence). V gave up 0 bases and J gave up 4 bases, with 7 bases separating them. CDR3 residues: CASSLAMEGNTIYF. CDR3 coding DNA: TGTGCCAGCAGCTTAGCAATGGAGGGAAACACCATATATTTT.

The chain has TRBV20-1 and TRBJ1-4, with a weak D call TRBD1 (5 bases). The CDR3 has 14 residues. The V gene's germline CDR1 is DFQATT and CDR2 SNEGSKA (reference sequence). Trimming pared 0 bases from V and 7 bases from J, leaving 12 bases between. This CDR3 is CSARDSQGSEKLFF. The CDR3 bases are TGCAGTGCTAGAGATTCTCAGGGTAGTGAAAAACTGTTTTTT.

The J gene is TRBJ2-3, the V gene TRBV7-3, with 10 positions matching TRBD1. CDR1 SGHTA and CDR2 FQGTGA come from the germline V gene. The V gene end was trimmed by 5 bases and the J gene end by 4 bases; junction bases not matched to a gene: 9. The CDR3 runs to 16 residues. The CDR3 region has the DNA TGTGCCAGCAGCCACGTTGGGACAGGGGCCCCAGATACGCAGTATTTT. Residues: CASSHVGTGAPDTQYF.

This chain uses TRBV4-1 with TRBJ1-6, with D unclear. Trimming stripped 4 bases from V and 1 base from J, with 8 bases between. Germline CDR1 reads MGHRA; CDR2 reads YSYEKL. The CDR3 length is 15 residues. Here the CDR3 reads CASSPRESYNSPLHF. The CDR3 DNA is TGCGCCAGCAGCCCGCGGGAGTCCTATAATTCACCCCTCCACTTT.

V is TRBV7-2 and J is TRBJ2-1; TRBD1 might be the D (6 bases). This CDR3 has 16 residues. Trimming took off 5 bases at V and 2 bases at J, with 16 bases between the two ends. Germline lookup yields CDR1 SGHTA and CDR2 FQGNSA. The CDR3 here is CASSRTRGQTYNEQFF. CDR3 DNA: TGTGCCAGCAGCCGGACCAGGGGCCAAACCTACAATGAGCAGTTCTTC.

This clonotype appeared a few times. The J gene is TRBJ1-1, the V gene TRBV20-1, with 9 bases aligning to TRBD1. Per germline, CDR1 DFQATT and CDR2 SNEGSKA (reference sequence). V lost 2 bases, J lost 6 bases, and 1 base stayed unmatched. The CDR3 extends over 12 amino acids. The CDR3 protein is CSARWDRAEAFF. The CDR3 nucleotides read TGCAGTGCTAGATGGGACAGGGCTGAAGCTTTCTTT.

The genes are TRBV10-3 and TRBJ2-3, with 11 bases aligning to TRBD2. The V and J ends lost 3 bases and 5 bases, in that order; junction bases with no gene match: 7. CDR3 length: 16 residues. CDR1 ENHRY and CDR2 SYGVKD come from the germline V gene. Here the CDR3 DNA reads TGTGCCATCAGTGACAATAGCGGGAGGGCCAGAGATACGCAGTATTTT. Its translation is CAISDNSGRARDTQYF.

This clonotype was picked up a small number of times. V usage is TRBV28 and J usage is TRBJ1-5, with D hard to call. V lost 3 bases and J 4 bases, leaving 7 bases between the germline ends. The CDR3 has 13 residues. CDR1 is MDHEN and CDR2 is SYDVKM in the germline V gene. In DNA, the CDR3 is TGTGCCAGCAGTTTTCGGGCGAATCAGCCCCAGCATTTT. Its translation is CASSFRANQPQHF. Complete variable domain (other parts from reference TRBV28 and TRBJ1-5): DVKVTQSSRYLVKRTGEKVFLECVQDMDHENMFWYRQDPGLGLRLIYFSYDVKMKEKGDIPEGYSVSREKKERFSLILESASTNQTSMYLCASSFRANQPQHFGDGTRLSIL.

This sequence joins TRBV12-3 or TRBV12-4 and TRBJ1-1; D not resolved. V shed 6 bases and J shed 5 bases, with 16 bases lying between them. This CDR3 has 14 amino acids. For the CDR3, the DNA is TGTGCCAGCAGCCCCGGACGGTGGAGGACTGAAGCTTTCTTT. Translation: CASSPGRWRTEAFF.

The V and J genes are TRBV6-2 or TRBV6-3 and TRBJ1-5, with D perhaps TRBD1 (5 bases). This CDR3 has 14 amino acids. V was trimmed by 5 bases and J by 12 bases, leaving 20 bases between them. Germline V gene sequence: CDR1 MNHEY, CDR2 SVGEGT. CDR3: CASSGDGAPRHQHF. Written as DNA, the CDR3 is TGTGCCAGCAGTGGAGACGGGGCCCCTCGACACCAGCATTTT.